This TCR beta chain was found in a study of T-cell memory formation after mild COVID-19. TCRdb independently ran MiXCR on the 5' RACE reads; one entry per CDR3 protein. The sample includes about 88,000 distinct CDR3 sequences, 20% to 30% of them seen just once. The CDR3 runs 15 residues. CDR1 MGHDK and CDR2 SYGVNS come from the germline V gene. The germline V and J ends were trimmed by 2 bases and 1 base, with 6 bases remaining between them. This clonotype was recorded many times. This clonotype was sampled from a man aged 18-30 years who had mild COVID-19 (a few samples of this study predate the infection). Cell type and time point are not known. Sequenced: PBMCs or a T cell subset sorted from them (not recorded which). The genes are TRBV25-1 and TRBJ1-6; D is undetermined. The CDR3 loop is CASSEKDSYNSPLHF. The CDR3 coding sequence is TGTGCCAGCAGTGAAAAGGATTCCTATAATTCACCCCTCCACTTT.